The 6 T cell receptor beta chains presented below share a single source sample, sequenced in a study of blood T cell repertoires in COVID-19 (dated by TCRdb to 2020 to 2022). Preparation of the library involved the immunoSEQ multiplex PCR assay. Sourced from immuneACCESS, this table was stored by TCRdb with only in-frame sequences that have V and J called. A share of the clones is absent; for the studies checked, an unresolved V gene accounts for under half, and the remainder has no known explanation. The sample data list over 120,000 clones, and around 83% of these were observed just once. Of the sample, just over 9% falls within the top ten clones. The source material was PBMCs or T cells enriched from blood (not recorded which). Every receptor here comes from a man over 45 who had recovered from COVID-19.

This clone has a single count. The rearrangement joins TRBV9 to TRBJ2-3; the D gene is possibly TRBD2 (7 bases). Germline CDR1 and CDR2: SGDLS and YYNGEE. Trimming removed 0 bases at V and 4 bases at J, with 12 bases between. The CDR3 spans 15 residues. CDR3: CASSVEGGPADTQYF. DNA for the CDR3: TGTGCCAGCAGCGTAGAGGGGGGGCCGGCAGATACGCAGTATTTT.

Only a few counts were recorded for this clone. The chain joins TRBV2 to TRBJ1-1, with D perhaps matching TRBD1 (6 bases). V lost 6 bases and J lost 1, with 9 bases in between. This CDR3 has 13 residues. Germline loops: CDR1 SNHLY, CDR2 FYNNEI. The CDR3 is CASSGGPNTEAFF. CDR3 coding DNA: TGTGCCAGCAGCGGGGGGCCGAACACTGAAGCTTTCTTT. The full variable domain, in which reference TRBV2 and TRBJ1-1 provide the parts outside the CDR3, is EPEVTQTPSHQVTQMGQEVILRCVPISNHLYFYWYRQILGQKVEFLVSFYNNEISEKSEIFDDQFSVERPDGSNFTLKIRSTKLEDSAMYFCASSGGPNTEAFFGQGTRLTVV.

J is TRBJ1-1 and V is TRBV28, with 12 bases lining up with TRBD1. CDR1 and CDR2 from the germline V gene are MDHEN and SYDVKM. The CDR3 covers 17 residues. J was trimmed by 2 bases and V by 6 bases; bases with no gene match: 10. The CDR3 nucleotides are TGTGCCAGCAGGTCACCGGGACAGGGGGCTCGTAACACTGAAGCTTTCTTT. Residues: CASRSPGQGARNTEAFF.

This chain joins TRBV7-3 and TRBJ2-3; 8 bases match TRBD1. Germline CDR1 is SGHTA and CDR2 is FQGTGA. With V trimmed by 3 bases and J by 6 bases, 11 bases remained unmatched. The CDR3 spans 16 residues. CDR3 coding DNA: TGTGCCAGCAGCTTTGTCGGACAGGGTGGTTCGGATACGCAGTATTTT. Translating gives CASSFVGQGGSDTQYF.

This chain connects TRBV19 to TRBJ2-7, with TRBD2 identical over 9 bases. The germline CDR1 and CDR2 sequences are LNHDA and SQIVND (reference sequence). V was clipped by 5 bases and J by 1 base; unmatched bases: 9. The CDR3 has 16 residues. CDR3 sequence (DNA): TGTGCCAGTAGTCCCTTAGCGGGGGAGAGTTCCTACGAGCAGTACTTC. Its translation is CASSPLAGESSYEQYF.

This chain connects TRBV12-3 or TRBV12-4 to TRBJ1-3; D unresolved. The CDR3 extends over 12 amino acids. V gave up 3 bases and J gave up 3 bases, with 3 bases separating them. The CDR3 sequence is CASSLYGNTIYF. The CDR3 nucleotides are TGTGCCAGCAGTTTGTATGGAAACACCATATATTTT.